This T cell receptor beta chain was sequenced in a study of blood T cell repertoires in COVID-19. Per the germline V gene, CDR1 is SGHDN and CDR2 is FVKESK. V lost 0 bases and J 4 bases, leaving 6 bases between the germline ends. The CDR3 extends over 14 amino acids. Clones were sequenced by immunoSEQ multiplex PCR, and TCRdb holds only the in-frame ones, with some missing. The table lists a few hundred thousand clones, about nine tenths of them singletons. Sequencing input: PBMCs or T cells enriched from blood (not recorded which). The TCR comes from a woman aged 25 to 39 who had recovered from COVID-19. The V and J genes are TRBV14 and TRBJ2-2; D gene unclear. CDR3 in DNA: TGTGCCAGCAGCCAAGACAGATTCACCGGGGAGCTGTTTTTT. The encoded protein is CASSQDRFTGELFF.